This TCR beta chain came from a study of spatial heterogeneity in lung cancer. Study background: The follow-up PBMC samples were sequenced whenever they were available. The median time to follow-up was about 25 months after resection. Study results and caveats: Blood contained ubiquitous expanded tumor TCRs more at resection than at follow-up.

MiXCR, applied by TCRdb to the 5' RACE reads, yields one record per CDR3 protein. The sample holds about 87,000 distinct CDR3 sequences, 19% seen once. Time point specified: blood at routine non-recurrence follow-up after resection. Germline V gene sequence: CDR1 DFQATT, CDR2 SNEGSKA (reference sequence). The CDR3 loop spans 11 amino acids. V lost 6 bases, J lost 13 bases, and 15 bases lay in between. Remarks on this clonotype: Its target is unknown.

Sequencing was performed on PBMCs, taken at follow-up. The chain couples TRBV20-1 to TRBJ1-4; D is possibly TRBD1 (6 bases). The receptor comes from a male donor with early-stage non-small cell lung cancer. The CDR3 DNA sequence: TGCAGTGCCCGGGGGGCGGCTGGACTGTTTTTT. This sequence encodes CSARGAAGLFF.